The entry that follows covers one TCR beta chain sequence. Its antigen is not identified. These data originate in a study of T-cell reconstitution after alpha-beta-depleted transplantation in children. General study points: Among T cells one year after transplant, newly produced cells accounted for most counts and diversity. Reportedly, only several hundred clones from non-depleted graft cells drove alpha-beta T-cell counts at about two months. Surviving recipient T cells and thymic progenitors produced the high day-60 TCRbeta diversity seen in some patients.

Unique molecular identifiers featured in how the TCRbeta library was prepared. TCRdb reprocessed the PCR reads with MiXCR, giving one entry per CDR3 protein. The sample lists over 400,000 distinct CDR3 sequences; 43% were seen once. The V gene's germline CDR1 is LGHDT and CDR2 YNNKEL (reference sequence). V dropped 1 base and J dropped 8 bases, with 12 bases sitting between them. This CDR3 has 15 amino acids. The sequence came from a girl aged 2-10 years with aplastic anemia, due to receive a stem cell transplant. This chain connects TRBV3-1 to TRBJ1-6; D uncertain. Source: PBMCs, taken before TCRalphabeta/CD19-depleted stem cell transplant. The CDR3 nucleotides read TGTGCCAGCAGCCAAGGGAGAGGTCGCCATTCACCCCTCCACTTT. It is translated as CASSQGRGRHSPLHF.